This T cell receptor beta chain was sequenced in a study of blood T cell repertoires in COVID-19. Study at large: T cells, B-cell-depleted T cells, or PBMCs supplied cDNA or gDNA.

In the study's own analysis: Reference gene primer amplification gave nucleated cell count estimates. Here immunoSEQ multiplex PCR was the method, and the copy in TCRdb shows in-frame clones only, minus some. The V and J calls and clone size come from that table; D and trimming were worked out from the DNA. The sample yields fewer than 300,000 clones, over 70% seen once. Per the germline V gene, CDR1 is SGHRS and CDR2 is YFSETQ. V shed 4 bases and J 2 bases; nucleotides not matched to a gene: 7. The CDR3 spans 15 residues. This clone has only a few counts. This sequence was found in a woman between 35 and 50 years old who had recovered from COVID-19. The chain recombines TRBV5-1 with TRBJ1-1; 8 bases match TRBD1. Input material: peripheral blood. The chain's CDR3 is CASSATTGVNTEAFF. CDR3 DNA sequence: TGCGCCAGCAGCGCGACGACAGGGGTAAACACTGAAGCTTTCTTT.